The source of this T cell receptor (beta chain) is a study of early T cells in non-severe SARS-CoV-2 infection. The junction had 4 bases not matched to a gene; V was cut back by 0 bases and J by 2 bases. The CDR3 has 16 amino acids. Germline-derived CDR1 and CDR2 are SGHTA and FQGNSA. Individual cDNA molecules were tagged with unique molecular identifiers. A single record per CDR3 protein comes from TCRdb applying MiXCR to the 5' RACE reads. The sample has 68,000 or so distinct CDR3 sequences, roughly a tenth seen once. Sequenced material: whole blood. The sequence derives from an adult who was a healthcare worker with PCR-confirmed SARS-CoV-2 infection or an uninfected control (not recorded which). The chain couples TRBV7-2 to TRBJ2-3; 8 bases are shared with TRBD2. The CDR3 loop is CASSLAAGGFTDTQYF. Here the CDR3 DNA reads TGTGCCAGCAGCTTAGCGGCGGGGGGTTTCACAGATACGCAGTATTTT.